These T cell receptor beta chains were read from a single sample in a study of spatial heterogeneity in lung cancer. TCRdb reprocessed the 5' RACE reads with MiXCR, giving one entry per CDR3 protein. This table has approximately 11,000 distinct CDR3 sequences, roughly 7.9% appearing once. The specimen comprised lung tumor tissue, sampled at surgery. These receptors were collected from a female donor with early-stage non-small cell lung cancer. Both conserved end residues are part of each CDR3. The order of the fields is clone size, D gene, V gene, J gene, CDR3 protein, CDR3 DNA. A D gene is named only where the DNA matches it firmly. The size of a clone is reported for some rows only, either as once, few or many, or as a class for expanded clones.

clone size: many
D gene: TRBD2
V gene: TRBV4-1
J gene: TRBJ2-1
CDR3 protein: CASSRPSGSHNEQFF
CDR3 DNA: TGCGCCAGCAGCCGACCTAGCGGGAGCCACAATGAGCAGTTCTTC

clone size: many
D gene: TRBD2
V gene: TRBV2
J gene: TRBJ2-7
CDR3 protein: CAILLAGGYEQYF
CDR3 DNA: TGTGCCATTCTACTAGCGGGGGGGTACGAGCAGTACTTC

clone size: many
D gene: .
V gene: TRBV20-1
J gene: TRBJ1-1
CDR3 protein: CSAREGGVMDTEAFF
CDR3 DNA: TGCAGTGCTAGAGAGGGGGGCGTGATGGACACTGAAGCTTTCTTT

clone size: many
D gene: TRBD2
V gene: TRBV5-4
J gene: TRBJ2-1
CDR3 protein: CASSSGLAGGYNEQFF
CDR3 DNA: TGTGCCAGCAGCTCCGGACTAGCGGGGGGTTACAATGAGCAGTTCTTC

clone size: many
D gene: .
V gene: TRBV5-1
J gene: TRBJ2-4
CDR3 protein: CASSDRRDSIQYF
CDR3 DNA: TGCGCCAGCAGCGACAGGCGAGATAGCATTCAGTACTTC

clone size: many
D gene: TRBD1
V gene: TRBV5-6
J gene: TRBJ1-1
CDR3 protein: CASSFGDRRLSGTEAFF
CDR3 DNA: TGTGCCAGCAGCTTTGGGGACAGGAGACTATCGGGGACTGAAGCTTTCTTT

clone size: few
D gene: .
V gene: TRBV7-9
J gene: TRBJ1-1
CDR3 protein: CASSFAQNTEAFF
CDR3 DNA: TGTGCCAGCAGCTTCGCTCAGAACACTGAAGCTTTCTTT

clone size: .
D gene: .
V gene: TRBV4-3
J gene: TRBJ2-2
CDR3 protein: CASSQDQVVWTGELFF
CDR3 DNA: TGCGCCAGCAGCCAAGATCAGGTGGTATGGACCGGGGAGCTGTTTTTT

clone size: many
D gene: TRBD1
V gene: TRBV28
J gene: TRBJ2-3
CDR3 protein: CASSFLDRVADTQYF
CDR3 DNA: TGTGCCAGCAGTTTCCTCGACAGGGTGGCAGATACGCAGTATTTT

clone size: .
D gene: TRBD1
V gene: TRBV5-4
J gene: TRBJ1-1
CDR3 protein: CASSPTGEGNTEAFF
CDR3 DNA: TGTGCCAGCAGCCCGACAGGGGAGGGGAACACTGAAGCTTTCTTT

clone size: .
D gene: .
V gene: TRBV12-3/TRBV12-4
J gene: TRBJ2-5
CDR3 protein: CASSSLNQGQETQYF
CDR3 DNA: TGTGCCAGCAGTTCCCTCAACCAGGGGCAAGAGACCCAGTACTTC

clone size: .
D gene: .
V gene: TRBV7-9
J gene: TRBJ2-5
CDR3 protein: CASSLDSQETQYF
CDR3 DNA: TGTGCCAGCAGCTTGGACAGCCAAGAGACCCAGTACTTC

clone size: many
D gene: .
V gene: TRBV5-6
J gene: TRBJ2-7
CDR3 protein: CASSLFRTGTYEQYF
CDR3 DNA: TGTGCCAGCAGCTTGTTCAGGACTGGCACCTACGAGCAGTACTTC

clone size: many
D gene: .
V gene: TRBV9
J gene: TRBJ1-5
CDR3 protein: CASSVDQGQPQHF
CDR3 DNA: TGTGCCAGCAGCGTAGATCAAGGTCAGCCCCAGCATTTT

clone size: many
D gene: .
V gene: TRBV6-5
J gene: TRBJ2-7
CDR3 protein: CASSVDRYEQYF
CDR3 DNA: TGTGCCAGCAGTGTAGACAGGTACGAGCAGTACTTC

clone size: many
D gene: .
V gene: TRBV6-1
J gene: TRBJ1-4
CDR3 protein: CASGGTGEKLFF
CDR3 DNA: TGTGCCAGCGGTGGTACTGGTGAAAAACTGTTTTTT

clone size: medium-sized
D gene: .
V gene: TRBV19
J gene: TRBJ1-5
CDR3 protein: CASSSDRLGQPQHF
CDR3 DNA: TGTGCCAGTAGTTCGGACAGACTCGGTCAGCCCCAGCATTTT

clone size: few
D gene: TRBD2
V gene: TRBV12-3/TRBV12-4
J gene: TRBJ2-2
CDR3 protein: CASSRTSGGPRNTGELFF
CDR3 DNA: TGTGCCAGCAGCCGGACTAGCGGGGGGCCCAGAAACACCGGGGAGCTGTTTTTT

clone size: medium-sized
D gene: TRBD1
V gene: TRBV28
J gene: TRBJ1-1
CDR3 protein: CASSLGTRGLTEAFF
CDR3 DNA: TGTGCCAGCAGTTTAGGAACTAGGGGGCTCACTGAAGCTTTCTTT

clone size: medium-sized
D gene: TRBD2
V gene: TRBV24-1
J gene: TRBJ2-2
CDR3 protein: CATRAAGLAGAQTGELFF
CDR3 DNA: TGTGCCACCAGGGCCGCGGGACTAGCGGGGGCTCAAACCGGGGAGCTGTTTTTT

clone size: many
D gene: TRBD1
V gene: TRBV7-2
J gene: TRBJ1-6
CDR3 protein: CASSLQGINSPLHF
CDR3 DNA: TGTGCCAGCAGCCTACAGGGGATTAATTCACCCCTCCACTTT

clone size: many
D gene: TRBD1
V gene: TRBV5-1
J gene: TRBJ1-4
CDR3 protein: CASSSQGSNEKLFF
CDR3 DNA: TGCGCCAGCAGCTCACAGGGGTCAAATGAAAAACTGTTTTTT

clone size: many
D gene: TRBD2
V gene: TRBV12-3/TRBV12-4
J gene: TRBJ2-3
CDR3 protein: CASSSSGGAYTQYF
CDR3 DNA: TGTGCCAGCAGCTCTAGCGGGGGGGCATATACGCAGTATTTT

clone size: .
D gene: .
V gene: TRBV7-3
J gene: TRBJ2-1
CDR3 protein: CASSRTATYNEQFF
CDR3 DNA: TGTGCCAGCAGCCGGACTGCCACCTACAATGAGCAGTTCTTC

clone size: .
D gene: .
V gene: TRBV6-5
J gene: TRBJ1-4
CDR3 protein: CASSYEGPDEKLFF
CDR3 DNA: TGTGCCAGCAGTTACGAGGGCCCGGATGAAAAACTGTTTTTT

clone size: many
D gene: .
V gene: TRBV6-1
J gene: TRBJ1-2
CDR3 protein: CASSEPRGRENGYTF
CDR3 DNA: TGTGCCAGCAGTGAACCCCGGGGGAGGGAGAATGGCTACACCTTC

clone size: .
D gene: .
V gene: TRBV30
J gene: TRBJ1-2
CDR3 protein: CAWSVRSYGYTF
CDR3 DNA: TGTGCCTGGAGTGTACGCAGCTATGGCTACACCTTC

clone size: .
D gene: .
V gene: TRBV27
J gene: TRBJ2-5
CDR3 protein: CASSHPAGGGETQYF
CDR3 DNA: TGTGCCAGCAGCCACCCCGCCGGGGGTGGAGAGACCCAGTACTTC

clone size: few
D gene: TRBD1
V gene: TRBV18
J gene: TRBJ1-1
CDR3 protein: CASSLNRGMNTEAFF
CDR3 DNA: TGTGCCAGCTCACTGAACAGGGGCATGAACACTGAAGCTTTCTTT

clone size: many
D gene: TRBD2
V gene: TRBV5-6
J gene: TRBJ2-3
CDR3 protein: CASRASAGGPYTQYF
CDR3 DNA: TGTGCCAGCCGGGCCTCGGCGGGGGGGCCATATACGCAGTATTTT

clone size: many
D gene: .
V gene: TRBV6-6
J gene: TRBJ2-1
CDR3 protein: CASSYSGPGYNEQFF
CDR3 DNA: TGTGCCAGCAGTTACTCTGGACCGGGATACAATGAGCAGTTCTTC

clone size: many
D gene: .
V gene: TRBV18
J gene: TRBJ2-7
CDR3 protein: CASSPLGDGRYEQYF
CDR3 DNA: TGTGCCAGCTCACCATTGGGGGACGGGCGCTACGAGCAGTACTTC

clone size: .
D gene: TRBD2
V gene: TRBV20-1
J gene: TRBJ2-7
CDR3 protein: CSAMKTGRNYEQYF
CDR3 DNA: TGCAGTGCTATGAAGACCGGGAGGAACTACGAGCAGTACTTC

clone size: few
D gene: .
V gene: TRBV10-1
J gene: TRBJ2-3
CDR3 protein: CASSESTYTDTQYF
CDR3 DNA: TGCGCCAGCAGTGAGTCTACCTACACAGATACGCAGTATTTT

clone size: many
D gene: .
V gene: TRBV7-3
J gene: TRBJ2-7
CDR3 protein: CASSLGRMESYEQYF
CDR3 DNA: TGTGCCAGCAGCTTAGGACGGATGGAATCCTACGAGCAGTACTTC

clone size: many
D gene: TRBD2
V gene: TRBV6-1
J gene: TRBJ2-3
CDR3 protein: CASSDWGGSTDTQYF
CDR3 DNA: TGTGCCAGCAGTGATTGGGGAGGGAGCACAGATACGCAGTATTTT

clone size: many
D gene: TRBD1
V gene: TRBV5-6
J gene: TRBJ1-1
CDR3 protein: CASSFRTGGGTEAFF
CDR3 DNA: TGTGCCAGCAGCTTTAGGACAGGCGGGGGGACTGAAGCTTTCTTT

clone size: many
D gene: .
V gene: TRBV6-2/TRBV6-3
J gene: TRBJ1-6
CDR3 protein: CASSGLGYSPLHF
CDR3 DNA: TGTGCCAGCAGTGGACTAGGATATTCACCCCTCCACTTT

clone size: many
D gene: TRBD1
V gene: TRBV2
J gene: TRBJ2-4
CDR3 protein: CASSVSGTVRFGIQYF
CDR3 DNA: TGTGCCAGCAGTGTATCTGGGACAGTGAGGTTCGGCATTCAGTACTTC

clone size: many
D gene: .
V gene: TRBV2
J gene: TRBJ2-5
CDR3 protein: CASIAETQYF
CDR3 DNA: TGTGCCAGCATCGCGGAGACCCAGTACTTC

clone size: medium-sized
D gene: .
V gene: TRBV5-1
J gene: TRBJ2-7
CDR3 protein: CASSLESSSLSYEQYF
CDR3 DNA: TGCGCCAGCAGCTTGGAGTCCTCCTCCCTCTCCTACGAGCAGTACTTC

clone size: many
D gene: .
V gene: TRBV7-6
J gene: TRBJ2-1
CDR3 protein: CASSLKSGGDYNEQFF
CDR3 DNA: TGTGCCAGCAGCTTAAAGTCAGGTGGTGACTACAATGAGCAGTTCTTC

clone size: many
D gene: .
V gene: TRBV7-2
J gene: TRBJ1-1
CDR3 protein: CASSFRPDFSTEAFF
CDR3 DNA: TGTGCCAGCAGCTTCCGTCCCGACTTTAGCACTGAAGCTTTCTTT

clone size: few
D gene: .
V gene: TRBV5-4
J gene: TRBJ2-5
CDR3 protein: CASSLVPVETQYF
CDR3 DNA: TGTGCCAGCAGCTTGGTTCCTGTAGAGACCCAGTACTTC

clone size: many
D gene: TRBD2
V gene: TRBV9
J gene: TRBJ2-3
CDR3 protein: CASSVDVGGFTDTQYF
CDR3 DNA: TGTGCCAGCAGCGTAGATGTGGGGGGGTTCACAGATACGCAGTATTTT

clone size: .
D gene: TRBD1
V gene: TRBV7-6
J gene: TRBJ2-7
CDR3 protein: CASSLRQGPEQYF
CDR3 DNA: TGTGCCAGCAGCTTAAGACAGGGACCCGAGCAGTACTTC

clone size: many
D gene: TRBD2
V gene: TRBV4-1
J gene: TRBJ2-1
CDR3 protein: CASSLGTSGGSPPRNEQFF
CDR3 DNA: TGCGCCAGCAGCCTCGGGACTAGCGGGGGAAGTCCCCCCCGGAATGAGCAGTTCTTC

clone size: many
D gene: .
V gene: TRBV6-2/TRBV6-3
J gene: TRBJ1-5
CDR3 protein: CASTAGPLRLSNQPQHF
CDR3 DNA: TGTGCCAGTACCGCGGGGCCCTTAAGGCTGAGCAATCAGCCCCAGCATTTT

clone size: many
D gene: TRBD1
V gene: TRBV12-3/TRBV12-4
J gene: TRBJ1-6
CDR3 protein: CASSSDRARSYNSPLHF
CDR3 DNA: TGTGCCAGCAGTTCGGACAGGGCCCGCTCCTATAATTCACCCCTCCACTTT

clone size: few
D gene: .
V gene: TRBV10-2
J gene: TRBJ1-5
CDR3 protein: CASSAREGIRGNQPQHF
CDR3 DNA: TGCGCCAGCAGTGCCCGAGAGGGGATACGGGGCAATCAGCCCCAGCATTTT

clone size: many
D gene: .
V gene: TRBV28
J gene: TRBJ2-7
CDR3 protein: CASSSEDSYEQYF
CDR3 DNA: TGTGCCAGCAGTTCTGAGGATTCCTACGAGCAGTACTTC

clone size: many
D gene: .
V gene: TRBV11-3
J gene: TRBJ2-3
CDR3 protein: CASSAAPYTDTQYF
CDR3 DNA: TGTGCCAGCAGCGCGGCCCCTTACACAGATACGCAGTATTTT

clone size: many
D gene: .
V gene: TRBV18
J gene: TRBJ2-4
CDR3 protein: CASSPTRPGENIQYF
CDR3 DNA: TGTGCCAGCTCACCAACTAGGCCAGGAGAAAACATTCAGTACTTC

clone size: many
D gene: .
V gene: TRBV7-3
J gene: TRBJ2-1
CDR3 protein: CASRKGLAPRDEQFF
CDR3 DNA: TGTGCCAGCAGGAAAGGGCTAGCTCCTCGGGATGAGCAGTTCTTC